The next 29 T cell receptor beta chains were all read from a single sample in a study of cytomegalovirus exposure and HLA in healthy donors. The PCR ran on 60 Vbeta and 13 Jbeta primers. Sequenced by immunoSEQ multiplex PCR; TCRdb stores in-frame clones only, minus some. Of about 180,000 clones listed, approximately 84% are singletons. Sequencing was performed on PBMCs. The receptors here all came from a woman aged 45-65 years in good health and CMV-seropositive.

This clone was seen a single time. This chain connects TRBV7-2 to TRBJ2-2; 8 nucleotides match TRBD2. Trimming at V came to 6 bases and at J to 7 bases, leaving 4 bases not matched to a gene. CDR3 length: 13 amino acids. Germline CDR1 reads SGHTA; CDR2 reads FQGNSA. Written as DNA, the CDR3 is TGTGCCAGCAGACGTAGCGGGGTCGGGGAGCTGTTTTTT. Translated: CASRRSGVGELFF.

Comment on this clone: Other nucleotide sequences from this sample produce the same CDR3. The CDR3 DNA reads as TGCGCCAGCAGCTTGGTAGGGGGTGGGGAGACCCAGTACTTC. Encoded protein: CASSLVGGGETQYF. This chain links TRBV5-1 with TRBJ2-5, with a tentative D call TRBD1 (6 bases). Germline CDR1 and CDR2: SGHRS and YFSETQ. V lost 0 bases, J lost 5 bases, and 11 bases lay in between. The CDR3 contains 14 residues. The entire variable domain, with the rest obtained from reference TRBV5-1 and TRBJ2-5, is as follows: KAGVTQTPRYLIKTRGQQVTLSCSPISGHRSVSWYQQTPGQGLQFLFEYFSETQRNKGNFPGRFSGRQFSNSRSEMNVSTLELGDSALYLCASSLVGGGETQYFGPGTRLLVL.

The chain recombines TRBV4-1 with TRBJ2-5, with 10 bases fitting TRBD1. This CDR3 is built from 17 residues. Germline V CDR1 and CDR2: MGHRA, YSYEKL. V lost 1 base to trimming and J lost 2 bases; unmatched junction nucleotides: 7. CDR3 sequence (DNA): TGCGCCAGCAGCCAAGGGCCGGGACAGGGGACGCAAGAGACCCAGTACTTC. It codes for CASSQGPGQGTQETQYF.

This chain uses TRBV7-9 with TRBJ1-1; no clear D gene. V was clipped by 4 bases and J by 5 bases, with 20 bases between them. Germline CDR1 reads SEHNR; CDR2 reads FQNEAQ (reference sequence). CDR3 length equals 16 residues. CDR3: CASSSIRWGEGTEAFF. In DNA form, the CDR3 reads TGTGCCAGCAGCTCCATACGGTGGGGTGAGGGAACTGAAGCTTTCTTT.

The chain joins TRBV6-6 to TRBJ1-2, with D uncertain. Trimming shortened V by 8 bases and J by 6 bases, and 10 bases separated the two germline ends. This CDR3 has 11 residues. The germline gives CDR1 MNHNY, CDR2 SVGAGI (reference sequence). CDR3 nucleotide sequence: TGTGCCAGCCGGGAGGTGGATGGCTACACCTTC. Amino acid sequence: CASREVDGYTF.

CDR3 residues: CASSKAGNYGYTF. In DNA form, the CDR3 reads TGTGCCTCCTCTAAGGCGGGAAACTATGGCTACACCTTC. The chain employs TRBV30 and TRBJ1-2; D is uncertain. The V end lost 7 bases, the J end lost 2 bases, and 14 bases lay between the germline ends. CDR1 and CDR2 (germline): GTSNPN, SVGIG (reference sequence). CDR3 length: 13 residues.

This clone was detected only once. The chain employs TRBV27 and TRBJ2-1; possible D gene TRBD1, 5 bases. The V gene's germline CDR1 is MNHEY and CDR2 SMNVEV (reference sequence). CDR3 length: 15 residues. V was shortened by 4 bases and J by 5 bases, with 15 bases between the two germline ends. CDR3 coding DNA: TGTGCCAGCAGTTCGCTGGGGCTAGGGGACAATGAGCAGTTCTTC. Translating it yields CASSSLGLGDNEQFF.

The chain joins TRBV28 to TRBJ2-7; 13 bases are a match to TRBD2. V lost 8 bases and J lost 2; bases outside the gene matches: 3. Looked up from germline, CDR1 is MDHEN and CDR2 is SYDVKM. This CDR3 region has 14 residues. The CDR3 nucleotides are TGTGCCAGCTTTACTAGCGGGGGGGCCTACGAGCAGTACTTC. Its protein is CASFTSGGAYEQYF.

The CDR3 loop is CATSRGPGVGTDTQYF. CDR3 DNA sequence: TGTGCCACCAGCAGAGGACCGGGGGTTGGCACAGATACGCAGTATTTT. The V call is TRBV15, the J call TRBJ2-3; possibly TRBD2 for D (6 bases). This CDR3 spans 16 amino acids. The germline V gene encodes CDR1 LNHNV and CDR2 YYDKDF (reference sequence). V shed 1 base and J shed 1 base, with 12 bases lying between them.

The rearrangement joins TRBV6-5 to TRBJ1-1; D call uncertain. The CDR3 extends over 14 amino acids. Trimming stripped 4 bases from V and 0 bases from J, with 9 bases between. CDR1 is MNHEY and CDR2 is SVGAGI in the germline V gene. The DNA of the CDR3 is TGTGCCAGCAGTTTATCCTCCCTGAACACTGAAGCTTTCTTT. Translating it yields CASSLSSLNTEAFF.

The rearrangement links TRBV9 to TRBJ2-1, with D possibly TRBD1 on 6 matching bases. V was pared by 0 bases and J by 6 bases, with 10 bases between. Germline V CDR1 and CDR2: SGDLS, YYNGEE. The CDR3 has 14 residues. The CDR3 loop is CASSVESGANEQFF. The CDR3 nucleotides read TGTGCCAGCAGCGTAGAGTCAGGGGCCAATGAGCAGTTCTTC.

The chain links TRBV11-2 to TRBJ2-3; 12 bases fit TRBD2. Germline-derived CDR1 and CDR2 are SGHAT and FQNNGV. V dropped 5 bases and J dropped 2; count of bases not matched to a gene: 5. The CDR3 is made up of 16 amino acids. This CDR3 is CASSLGTSGYTDTQYF. The CDR3, as DNA: TGTGCCAGCAGCCTAGGGACTAGCGGGTACACAGATACGCAGTATTTT.

The chain combines TRBV28 with TRBJ2-3; 7 bases agree with TRBD2. After removal of 5 bases from V and 1 base from J, the junction contained 9 bases not matched to a gene. The V gene's germline CDR1 is MDHEN and CDR2 SYDVKM. This CDR3 is 16 amino acids long. CDR3: CASSPDPGRGTDTQYF. The CDR3 DNA reads TGTGCCAGCAGTCCGGACCCGGGGAGGGGCACAGATACGCAGTATTTT.

The chain has TRBV11-3 and TRBJ1-2; 11 bases map to TRBD1. Trimming cost V 5 bases and J 4 bases; bases outside gene matches: 9. The CDR3 length is 16 residues. CDR1 is SGHNT and CDR2 is YENEEA in the germline V gene. The CDR3 nucleotides are TGTGCCAGCAGCCTCGGACAGGGGGCGCCTTTCTATGGCTACACCTTC. It specifies CASSLGQGAPFYGYTF.

For the CDR3, the DNA is TGTGCCAGCAGTTTACAGGGGTATGGGGGTGGCTCCTACGAGCAGTACTTC. It codes for CASSLQGYGGGSYEQYF. The chain uses TRBV28 and TRBJ2-7, with D perhaps matching TRBD1 (6 bases). Germline V gene sequence: CDR1 MDHEN, CDR2 SYDVKM. Trimming shortened V by 2 bases and J by 0 bases, and 17 bases separated the two germline ends. The CDR3 has 17 amino acids.

In its sample, this clone was seen once. CDR3 DNA sequence: TGTGCCAGTAGTATAGATTTAAGTGGACAGGGGGACTATGGCTACACCTTC. Protein: CASSIDLSGQGDYGYTF. The rearrangement links TRBV19 to TRBJ1-2; 10 bases fit TRBD1. Looked up from germline, CDR1 is LNHDA and CDR2 is SQIVND (reference sequence). This CDR3 spans 17 amino acids. The trim removed 0 bases at V and 3 bases at J, leaving 7 bases unmatched.

The genes are TRBV5-5 and TRBJ2-7, with D perhaps TRBD2 (7 bases). Deletions cut 4 bases from V and 3 bases from J, with 20 bases between. This CDR3 comprises 16 residues. The V gene's germline CDR1 is SGHKS and CDR2 YYEKEE (reference sequence). For the CDR3, the DNA is TGTGCCAGCAGCCCCGACAGGTCGGGGGGCGGCTACGAGCAGTACTTC. Protein: CASSPDRSGGGYEQYF.

CDR3: CASSQLGLAGGTDTQYF. In nucleotides, the CDR3 is TGTGCCAGCAGCCAGTTGGGACTAGCGGGAGGCACAGATACGCAGTATTTT. V and J are TRBV7-3 and TRBJ2-3; TRBD2 matches at 14 bases. With 5 bases clipped from V and 1 base from J, the junction kept 5 bases outside the gene matches. The germline gives CDR1 SGHTA, CDR2 FQGTGA. The CDR3 loop spans 17 amino acids.

The rearrangement uses TRBV14 and TRBJ2-5; D might be TRBD2 (6 bases). Looked up from germline, CDR1 is SGHDN and CDR2 is FVKESK. This CDR3 is built from 11 residues. V was shortened by 6 bases and J by 5 bases, with 7 bases between the two germline ends. The CDR3 loop reads CASSLAETQYF. CDR3 in DNA: TGTGCCAGCAGTCTAGCGGAGACCCAGTACTTC.

The J gene is TRBJ1-1, the V gene TRBV6-5; TRBD1 agrees at 8 bases. Germline CDR1 MNHEY, CDR2 SVGAGI. The junction had 4 bases not matched to a gene; V was cut back by 2 bases and J by 8 bases. The CDR3 length is 13 residues. CDR3 coding DNA: TGTGCCAGCAGTTACAAAAGGGACAGGGAAGCTTTCTTT. It is translated as CASSYKRDREAFF.

This sequence joins TRBV7-6 and TRBJ1-4, with a possible D match to TRBD1 (5 bases). Germline V gives CDR1 SGHVS, CDR2 FNYEAQ. V lost 3 bases to trimming and J lost 8 bases, with 22 bases between them. This CDR3 has 17 amino acids. CDR3 loop: CASSLGHPATVGEKLFF. CDR3 coding DNA: TGTGCCAGCAGCTTGGGGCACCCGGCCACCGTGGGGGAAAAACTGTTTTTT. The full variable domain, with the rest looked up from reference TRBV7-6 and TRBJ1-4, is GAGVSQSPRYKVTKRGQDVALRCDPISGHVSLYWYRQALGQGPEFLTYFNYEAQQDKSGLPNDRFSAERPEGSISTLTIQRTEQRDSAMYRCASSLGHPATVGEKLFFGSGTQLSVL.

The CDR3 DNA is TGTGCCATCAGTGACTTCCGGACCCAGGGGTTTTCCTACGAGCAGTACTTC. Its translation: CAISDFRTQGFSYEQYF. This chain links TRBV10-3 with TRBJ2-7; TRBD1 might be the D (6 bases). CDR1 is ENHRY, CDR2 SYGVKD, per germline. V lost 3 bases to trimming and J lost 1 base, with 19 bases between them. CDR3 length: 17 amino acids.

This sequence joins TRBV19 and TRBJ2-7; D is possibly TRBD1 (6 bases). The CDR3 runs 13 residues. Trimming stripped 5 bases from V and 7 bases from J, with 15 bases between. Germline assignment: CDR1 LNHDA and CDR2 SQIVND (reference sequence). The CDR3 is CASSPIPGTEQYF. CDR3 bases: TGTGCCAGTAGTCCAATCCCCGGGACAGAGCAGTACTTC.

The chain uses TRBV6-4 and TRBJ2-3; a possible D gene is TRBD1 (5 bases). CDR3 length: 14 amino acids. Trimming stripped 5 bases from V and 4 bases from J, with 13 bases between. Germline values: CDR1 MRHNA, CDR2 SNTAGT. For the CDR3, the DNA is TGTGCCAGCAGTTCGATGGGGCCCCCAGATACGCAGTATTTT. Translated: CASSSMGPPDTQYF.

This chain links TRBV30 with TRBJ1-6; 10 bases are a match to TRBD1. J lost 9 bases, V lost 6 bases, and 5 bases had no gene match. This CDR3 is 13 amino acids long. CDR1 and CDR2 (germline): GTSNPN, SVGIG (reference sequence). The CDR3 nucleotides read TGTGCCTGCGACAGGGGGCGAGGTTCACCCCTCCACTTT. It translates to CACDRGRGSPLHF.

V gene TRBV18 combines with J gene TRBJ1-6; D uncertain. Germline V gene data show CDR1 as KGHSH and CDR2 as LQKENI. The CDR3 length is 12 residues. V was clipped by 3 bases and J by 8 bases, with 5 bases between them. The CDR3 nucleotides read TGTGCCAGCTCACCTCCCTATTCACCCCTCCACTTT. As protein: CASSPPYSPLHF.

This sequence joins TRBV5-6 and TRBJ1-5; 9 nucleotides line up with TRBD1. J lost 7 bases, V lost 1 base, and 15 bases had no gene match. This CDR3 spans 18 amino acids. From germline, CDR1 is SGHDT and CDR2 YYEEEE. The CDR3 DNA sequence: TGTGCCAGCAGCTTGTGGAGTCTTGGACAGGGGCTCCGGCAGCCCCAGCATTTT. Residues: CASSLWSLGQGLRQPQHF.

The chain combines TRBV5-1 with TRBJ2-2; 12 bases are shared with TRBD1. J lost 6 bases, V lost 5 bases, and 5 bases had no gene match. Germline loops: CDR1 SGHRS, CDR2 YFSETQ. The CDR3 length is 15 residues. DNA of the CDR3: TGCGCCAGCAGGGCGGGACAGGGGGCAGCCGGGGAGCTGTTTTTT. Translating it yields CASRAGQGAAGELFF. Variable domain in full (rest from reference TRBV5-1 and TRBJ2-2): KAGVTQTPRYLIKTRGQQVTLSCSPISGHRSVSWYQQTPGQGLQFLFEYFSETQRNKGNFPGRFSGRQFSNSRSEMNVSTLELGDSALYLCASRAGQGAAGELFFGEGSRLTVL.

The CDR3 DNA is TGTGCCAGCAGTTTCGGGGGACTAGCGAGCACAGATACGCAGTATTTT. Its translation is CASSFGGLASTDTQYF. The chain recombines TRBV28 with TRBJ2-3, with TRBD2 identical over 10 bases. The CDR3 runs 16 residues. CDR1 is MDHEN and CDR2 is SYDVKM in the germline V gene. V lost 3 bases to trimming and J lost 0 bases; unmatched junction nucleotides: 3.